This T cell receptor beta chain was obtained from a study of T cells after yellow fever vaccination. To note about this clonotype: Its target is unknown.

TCRdb used MiXCR to reprocess the 5' RACE reads, holding one entry per CDR3 protein. The table records about 510,000 distinct CDR3 sequences, 21% of them present only once. Study-level points and caveats: Post-booster reappearance was seen for most primary-vaccination clones (about 96% CD4, roughly 91% CD8). Peaking faster, on day 5 versus 15, the secondary response was nonetheless weaker.

The CDR3 sequence is 16 residues long. Germline values: CDR1 SGHDT, CDR2 YYEEEE. J lost 0 bases, V lost 4 bases, and 7 bases had no gene match. The chain employs TRBV5-6 and TRBJ2-7; 10 nucleotides line up with TRBD1. This sequence originates from a young man who received the YFV17D yellow fever vaccine. Material: PBMCs, obtained around 3 weeks after the first yellow fever vaccination. The CDR3 bases are TGTGCCAGCAGCCCTCCCGGGACAGGGGTCTCCTACGAGCAGTACTTC. This codes for CASSPPGTGVSYEQYF. The complete variable domain, with remaining parts taken from reference TRBV5-6 and TRBJ2-7, reads DAGVTQSPTHLIKTRGQQVTLRCSPKSGHDTVSWYQQALGQGPQFIFQYYEEEERQRGNFPDRFSGHQFPNYSSELNVNALLLGDSALYLCASSPPGTGVSYEQYFGPGTRLTVT.